Below are 28 T cell receptor beta chains sequenced from a single sample in a study of blood T cell repertoires in COVID-19. The method was immunoSEQ multiplex PCR; TCRdb's version includes in-frame clones alone and lacks a portion of them. The sample has 280,000 or so clones; approximately 88% are singletons. The sequenced material came from peripheral blood. Source of these receptors: a woman aged 25 to 39 who had recovered from COVID-19.

This clone has only a few counts. The chain carries TRBV7-3 and TRBJ2-3; D might be TRBD2 (5 bases). Trimming took off 6 bases at V and 4 bases at J, with 11 bases between the two ends. CDR1 and CDR2 (germline): SGHTA, FQGTGA. This CDR3 is built from 13 residues. This chain's CDR3 is CASSPKLADTQYF. The CDR3 DNA reads as TGTGCCAGCAGTCCAAAACTAGCAGATACGCAGTATTTT.

V usage is TRBV12-3 or TRBV12-4 and J usage is TRBJ2-5; weak D call: TRBD1 (5 bases). Trimming pared 6 bases from V and 9 bases from J, leaving 11 bases between. This CDR3 is built from 11 residues. The CDR3 reads CASSQTDAQYF. CDR3 nucleotides: TGTGCCAGCAGCCAGACAGACGCCCAGTACTTC.

This chain links TRBV6-5 with TRBJ2-7, with D possibly being TRBD1 (6 bases). This CDR3 is 15 amino acids long. The V and J ends lost 5 bases and 4 bases respectively, with 18 bases between them. The V gene's germline CDR1 is MNHEY and CDR2 SVGAGI. CDR3 sequence reads: CASSQRQAAGYEQYF. The CDR3 DNA reads as TGTGCCAGCAGTCAACGACAGGCCGCGGGTTACGAGCAGTACTTC.

This clone was recorded only once. The rearrangement links TRBV30 to TRBJ2-7; D is unresolved. The CDR3 consists of 13 residues. CDR1 and CDR2 (germline): GTSNPN, SVGIG (reference sequence). The ends were cut back, 2 bases at V and 3 bases at J, with 11 bases in the middle. In DNA, the CDR3 is TGTGCCTGGAGTCCTACTATGAACTACGAGCAGTACTTC. Translation: CAWSPTMNYEQYF.

The chain links TRBV3-1 (or the pseudogene TRBV3-2) to TRBJ2-7; D is possibly TRBD2 (5 bases). This CDR3 has 15 amino acids. Germline CDR1 LGHDT, CDR2 YNNKEL (reference sequence). V was pared by 4 bases and J by 1 base, with 14 bases between. The CDR3 DNA reads TGTGCCAGCAGCCCCCCATACTGGGAGTCCTACGAGCAGTACTTC. Its translation: CASSPPYWESYEQYF.

V gene TRBV19 combines with J gene TRBJ2-1, with a possible D match to TRBD2 (5 bases). Trimming left V 3 bases short and J 10 bases short, with 16 bases between. The length of the CDR3 is 14 residues. The germline CDR1 and CDR2 sequences are LNHDA and SQIVND (reference sequence). CDR3 protein: CASSISRGGSEQFF. For the CDR3, the DNA is TGTGCCAGTAGTATCTCTCGGGGTGGATCCGAGCAGTTCTTC.

This chain joins TRBV28 and TRBJ1-5; TRBD1 matches 8 bases. J was trimmed by 0 bases and V by 7 bases; bases with no gene match: 5. This CDR3 region has 15 residues. From germline, CDR1 is MDHEN and CDR2 SYDVKM. In DNA, the CDR3 is TGTGCCAGCAATACAGGGGGGTTTAGCAATCAGCCCCAGCATTTT. It specifies CASNTGGFSNQPQHF.

The chain recombines TRBV2 with TRBJ1-5, with unresolved D. V was pared by 4 bases and J by 5 bases, with 3 bases between. The CDR3 contains 11 residues. Germline V gene data show CDR1 as SNHLY and CDR2 as FYNNEI. This chain's CDR3 is CASSGDQPQHF. The CDR3 DNA follows: TGTGCCAGCAGTGGAGATCAGCCCCAGCATTTT.

V gene TRBV5-6 combines with J gene TRBJ1-3; 8 bases agree with TRBD1. The CDR3 spans 18 residues. Germline V gene sequence: CDR1 SGHDT, CDR2 YYEEEE. V lost 0 bases and J lost 0; bases outside the gene matches: 8. CDR3 sequence: CASSLVGTGGYSGNTIYF. CDR3 bases: TGTGCCAGCAGCTTGGTAGGGACAGGAGGATACTCTGGAAACACCATATATTTT.

This chain uses TRBV18 with TRBJ1-1, with D possibly TRBD1 on 5 matching bases. V lost 4 bases to trimming and J lost 0 bases, with 15 bases between them. The CDR3 is made up of 16 amino acids. CDR1 is KGHSH and CDR2 is LQKENI in the germline V gene. This CDR3 is CASSRAGPSMNTEAFF. CDR3 bases: TGTGCCAGCTCACGGGCAGGGCCATCCATGAACACTGAAGCTTTCTTT.

The V gene is TRBV18, the J gene TRBJ2-1, with D possibly being TRBD2 (5 bases). The germline V gene has CDR1 KGHSH and CDR2 LQKENI. V dropped 0 bases and J dropped 9 bases, with 15 bases sitting between them. This CDR3 region has 15 residues. The CDR3 DNA reads as TGTGCCAGCTCACCACCGATGTCCGGGGTTTTTGAGCAGTTCTTC. Its protein is CASSPPMSGVFEQFF.

V and J are TRBV7-9 and TRBJ2-7; 9 bases match TRBD1. With 5 bases clipped from V and 0 bases from J, the junction kept 5 bases outside the gene matches. The V gene's germline CDR1 is SEHNR and CDR2 FQNEAQ (reference sequence). The CDR3 is 15 amino acids. The CDR3 protein is CASSVTGGSSYEQYF. The DNA for the CDR3 is TGTGCCAGCAGCGTGACAGGGGGGTCCTCCTACGAGCAGTACTTC.

The table lists this clone with a few counts. This sample also contains other DNA sequences that code for the same CDR3. J is TRBJ1-1 and V is TRBV30; possible D gene TRBD1, 5 bases. Per the germline V gene, CDR1 is GTSNPN and CDR2 is SVGIG (reference sequence). The CDR3 contains 14 residues. Trimming removed 3 bases at V and 0 bases at J, with 11 bases between. The CDR3 region is CAWRGRGMNTEAFF. CDR3 in DNA: TGTGCCTGGAGAGGAAGGGGCATGAACACTGAAGCTTTCTTT.

This chain joins TRBV7-2 and TRBJ2-1; TRBD1 agrees at 9 bases. CDR1 and CDR2 (germline): SGHTA, FQGNSA. The CDR3 extends over 15 amino acids. The trim removed 4 bases at V and 5 bases at J, leaving 6 bases unmatched. CDR3 in amino acids: CASSWPGQGHNEQFF. For the CDR3, the DNA is TGTGCCAGCAGCTGGCCGGGACAGGGACACAATGAGCAGTTCTTC.

J is TRBJ2-7 and V is TRBV6-2 or TRBV6-3, with D perhaps TRBD2 (5 bases). Germline V gene sequence: CDR1 MNHEY, CDR2 SVGEGT. Trimming shortened V by 5 bases and J by 0 bases, and 11 bases separated the two germline ends. The CDR3 consists of 14 residues. DNA for the CDR3: TGTGCCAGCAGTGGACGGGGATACTCCTACGAGCAGTACTTC. Encoded protein: CASSGRGYSYEQYF.

The chain joins TRBV7-2 to TRBJ1-3; D unresolved. The CDR3 spans 15 residues. Germline V CDR1 and CDR2: SGHTA, FQGNSA. V lost 5 bases and J lost 1, with 12 bases in between. CDR3 loop: CASSGTVTSGNTIYF. The CDR3 DNA follows: TGTGCCAGCAGCGGAACAGTTACTTCTGGAAACACCATATATTTT. Supplemented by reference TRBV7-2 and TRBJ1-3, the full variable domain reads GAGVSQSPSNKVTEKGKDVELRCDPISGHTALYWYRQSLGQGLEFLIYFQGNSAPDKSGLPSDRFSAERTGGSVSTLTIQRTQQEDSAVYLCASSGTVTSGNTIYFGEGSWLTVV.

CDR3 amino acids: CASLRAGAGGELFF. CDR3 bases: TGCGCCAGCCTCAGGGCAGGGGCCGGCGGGGAGCTGTTTTTT. The V and J genes are TRBV5-1 and TRBJ2-2, with TRBD1 as a possible D gene (6 bases). The CDR3 contains 14 residues. V gave up 7 bases and J gave up 7 bases, with 17 bases separating them. Looked up from germline, CDR1 is SGHRS and CDR2 is YFSETQ.

The CDR3 spells CASSLGTRGSGQFF. CDR3 DNA: TGCGCCAGCAGCTTGGGGACTAGGGGATCCGGCCAGTTCTTC. The chain is built from TRBV5-1 and TRBJ2-1; TRBD2 matches 7 bases. V was pared by 0 bases and J by 13 bases, with 10 bases of the junction left unmatched. The germline V gene has CDR1 SGHRS and CDR2 YFSETQ. CDR3 length: 14 amino acids.

The V and J genes are TRBV10-3 and TRBJ1-1, with 7 nucleotides matching TRBD1. V lost 3 bases and J lost 3; bases outside the gene matches: 10. This CDR3 has 16 residues. The germline CDR1 and CDR2 sequences are ENHRY and SYGVKD. Written as DNA, the CDR3 is TGTGCCATCAGTGATTATATCCGGGACAGTGACACTGAAGCTTTCTTT. The encoded protein is CAISDYIRDSDTEAFF.

V gene TRBV2 combines with J gene TRBJ2-1; perhaps TRBD2 as D (6 bases). V was shortened by 4 bases and J by 7 bases, with 14 bases between the two germline ends. Germline V lookup: CDR1 SNHLY, CDR2 FYNNEI. The CDR3 extends over 14 amino acids. CDR3 DNA sequence: TGTGCCAGCAGTGGAACGGCAGGGACTAATGAGCAGTTCTTC. Amino acids: CASSGTAGTNEQFF.

This chain links TRBV27 with TRBJ1-1; no clear D gene. Germline CDR1 and CDR2: MNHEY and SMNVEV (reference sequence). Trimming pared 0 bases from V and 1 base from J, leaving 3 bases between. The CDR3 totals 13 residues. The CDR3 protein is CASSLSRNTEAFF. CDR3 in DNA: TGTGCCAGCAGTTTATCGCGGAACACTGAAGCTTTCTTT.

This chain uses TRBV6-1 with TRBJ2-2; TRBD1 matches at 11 bases. V shed 2 bases and J 7 bases; nucleotides not matched to a gene: 6. CDR1 and CDR2 (germline): MNHNS, SASEGT. CDR3 size: 16 residues. CDR3 sequence reads: CASSEIGTGGGGELFF. CDR3 nucleotides: TGTGCCAGCAGTGAAATCGGGACAGGGGGTGGCGGGGAGCTGTTTTTT.

The chain is built from TRBV7-2 and TRBJ2-5; tentatively, D is TRBD2 (5 bases). V was trimmed by 1 base and J by 7 bases, leaving 7 bases between them. The CDR3 runs to 12 residues. Germline values: CDR1 SGHTA, CDR2 FQGNSA. CDR3: CASSLEGGTQYF. The CDR3 DNA is TGTGCCAGCAGCTTAGAAGGAGGGACCCAGTACTTC.

This chain uses TRBV2 with TRBJ2-7; tentative D call: TRBD2 (7 bases). This CDR3 is 14 amino acids long. Germline CDR1 reads SNHLY; CDR2 reads FYNNEI. V gave up 6 bases and J gave up 2 bases, with 14 bases separating them. The CDR3 region is CASSGNGGPYEQYF. In DNA, the CDR3 is TGTGCCAGCAGCGGGAACGGGGGGCCCTACGAGCAGTACTTC.

The chain has TRBV5-5 and TRBJ2-5; D not resolved. V lost 2 bases to trimming and J lost 3 bases, with 11 bases between them. The CDR3 runs to 14 residues. The germline gives CDR1 SGHKS, CDR2 YYEKEE (reference sequence). Written as DNA, the CDR3 is TGTGCCAGCAGCTTTCCCCCTAATGAAGAGACCCAGTACTTC. Protein: CASSFPPNEETQYF.

This clone has just one count. V is TRBV6-5 and J is TRBJ2-5; D is possibly TRBD1 (5 bases). This CDR3 is 13 amino acids long. Germline CDR1 reads MNHEY; CDR2 reads SVGAGI. The V gene lost 2 bases and the J gene lost 6 bases, with 10 bases spanning the gap. This CDR3 reads CASSYDSTKTQYF. CDR3 DNA: TGTGCCAGCAGTTACGACAGTACGAAGACCCAGTACTTC.

V and J are TRBV6-6 and TRBJ1-2; the match to TRBD1 covers 7 bases. V was clipped by 8 bases and J by 4 bases; unmatched bases: 7. Germline-derived CDR1 and CDR2 are MNHNY and SVGAGI (reference sequence). The CDR3 contains 13 residues. CDR3 DNA sequence: TGTGCCAGCGGGGACAGAAACTCCTATGGCTACACCTTC. Its protein product is CASGDRNSYGYTF.

The chain couples TRBV3-1 (or the pseudogene TRBV3-2) to TRBJ2-1; D ambiguous. This CDR3 spans 14 amino acids. The V gene's germline CDR1 is LGHDT and CDR2 YNNKEL (reference sequence). V was clipped by 0 bases and J by 8 bases, with 11 bases between them. The CDR3 sequence: CASSQELLVDEQFF. The CDR3 bases are TGTGCCAGCAGCCAAGAGTTGCTAGTCGATGAGCAGTTCTTC.